This TCR beta chain was retrieved from a study of tumor-infiltrating lymphocytes in primary liver carcinoma. Overall study: Resecting the tumor surgically was how the patients' primary liver carcinoma was treated. The tumors, T1-T3 N0M0 lesions, were roughly 4.2 to 11 cm across.

Study-level results: Relative to blood, tumors carried a significantly larger fraction of the repertoire in their top 250 clones (p = 0.039).

Comments on this clonotype: The antigen remains unidentified.

This CDR3 contains 17 residues. Looked up from germline, CDR1 is MNHEY and CDR2 is SVGEGT. Unsorted whole blood yielded blood RNA, and germline DNA was extracted as well. Patients were treatment-naive with chronic HBV infection. Priming with a constant-region primer yielded TCR beta cDNA from about 450 ng total RNA. Employing slightly modified ARM-PCR, three nested multiplex PCR rounds were run, and these gave rise to the TCR beta libraries. A C-beta reverse primer was combined with TRBV1-TRBV30 forward primers in the first two PCR rounds, and each round had 10 cycles. One entry per CDR3 protein, called by TCRdb with MiXCR from the multiplex PCR reads. Seen here are about 310,000 distinct CDR3 sequences, around three fifths observed once, and the top ten hold over 15%.

The chain combines TRBV6-2 or TRBV6-3 with TRBJ1-5; possibly TRBD1 for D (6 bases). The sample taken for sequencing was peripheral blood. The clonotype originates from a woman in her twenties or thirties with primary liver carcinoma and hepatitis B virus infection. CDR3 loop: CASGFTPWTVSNQPQHF. The CDR3 coding sequence is TGTGCAAGCGGCTTTACCCCTTGGACAGTAAGCAATCAGCCCCAGCATTTT.